The rows below give T cell receptor beta chains drawn from one sample of a study of a mutant IDH1 vaccine in newly diagnosed glioma. For these TCRs, the target antigens are not known. The protocol was immunoSEQ multiplex PCR, while the TCRdb copy is restricted to in-frame clones and leaves out a portion. The table has roughly 60,000 clones, roughly 74% seen once. This sample comprised PBMCs, obtained from a glioma patient whose treatment included an IDH1 peptide vaccine. Source of these receptors: a man aged 45-65 years with glioma. CDR3s include the opening cysteine and the closing phenylalanine or tryptophan. D genes are given only for firm matches. Only part of the rows carry a size: once, few, many, or a class if the clone is expanded.

J,size,V,D,DNA,CDR3
TRBJ1-2,-,TRBV5-1,-,TGCGCCAGCAGCTTACGGCAGGGTGTCAAGGATGGCTACACCTTC,CASSLRQGVKDGYTF
TRBJ2-2,-,TRBV5-6,-,TGTGCCAGCAGCTTGAGGGTTCACGGGGAGCTGTTTTTT,CASSLRVHGELFF
TRBJ1-5,-,TRBV19,TRBD1,TGTGCCAGTAGTACCGCAGGGGGGGATCAGCCCCAGCATTTT,CASSTAGGDQPQHF
TRBJ2-3,-,TRBV7-2,TRBD2,TGTGCCAGCAGCTTGGCGGGGGGGAGGACAGATACGCAGTATTTT,CASSLAGGRTDTQYF
TRBJ1-1,-,TRBV20-1,-,TGCAGTGCTAGAGATCAGCGGTTGGCTTTCTTT,CSARDQRLAFF
TRBJ1-1,-,TRBV5-6,-,TGTGCCAGCAGCTTGGCCGCAGGGGCTGAAGCTTTCTTT,CASSLAAGAEAFF
TRBJ2-3,-,TRBV5-1,TRBD2,TGCGCCAGCAGTTCTGGGACTAGCGGGGGGAGCACAGATACGCAGTATTTT,CASSSGTSGGSTDTQYF
TRBJ1-2,-,TRBV7-9,-,TGTGCCAGCAGTCCAGAATTGGACTATGGCTACACCTTC,CASSPELDYGYTF
TRBJ2-7,-,TRBV6-5,TRBD1,TGTGCCAGCAGTTCCTCGTCCGGGACAGGGGGCTACGAGCAGTACTTC,CASSSSSGTGGYEQYF
TRBJ1-4,few,TRBV7-9,TRBD1,TGTGCCAGCAGCTGGAGGACAGGGGAGGAAAAACTGTTTTTT,CASSWRTGEEKLFF
TRBJ2-7,many,TRBV7-8,TRBD2,TGTGCCAGCAGCCTAACTCAGAAGCGGGGGGCGTACGAGCAGTACTTC,CASSLTQKRGAYEQYF
TRBJ1-1,-,TRBV19,-,TGTGCCAGTACCACCCCGGGGGGAACTGAAGCTTTCTTT,CASTTPGGTEAFF
TRBJ1-6,-,TRBV2,-,TGTGCCAGCAGTAGCTCCTGGGTCGGGAATTCACCCCTCCACTTT,CASSSSWVGNSPLHF
TRBJ2-5,-,TRBV25-1,TRBD2,TGTGCCAGCGGTCTTTCGGGGGGGACCCAGTACTTC,CASGLSGGTQYF
TRBJ2-2,few,TRBV7-9,TRBD1,TGTGCCAGCAGCTTAGACGCGACAGGGACCACCGGGGAGCTGTTTTTT,CASSLDATGTTGELFF
TRBJ2-3,-,TRBV29-1,-,TGCAGCGTGAAGGAGGGCACAGATACGCAGTATTTT,CSVKEGTDTQYF
TRBJ2-7,-,TRBV6-5,-,TGTGCCAGCAGCCCATCTCAGGGGACCTACGAGCAGTACTTC,CASSPSQGTYEQYF
TRBJ2-2,-,TRBV30,TRBD1,TGTGCCTGGATCGACAGGGGGGAAACCGGGGAGCTGTTTTTT,CAWIDRGETGELFF
TRBJ1-2,-,TRBV2,-,TGTGCCAGCAGTGAAGCGAGTTATGGCTACACCTTC,CASSEASYGYTF
TRBJ1-1,-,TRBV5-6,-,TGTGCCAGCAGCCAGGATCGCAGGTTCACTGAAGCTTTCTTT,CASSQDRRFTEAFF
TRBJ1-1,-,TRBV18,-,TGTGCCAGCTCACCTGAGAGGGAGCTCACTGAAGCTTTCTTT,CASSPERELTEAFF
TRBJ2-3,few,TRBV5-8,-,TGTGCCAGCAGCTTGGCCGTTAAGGGTAGCACAGATACGCAGTATTTT,CASSLAVKGSTDTQYF
TRBJ2-1,few,TRBV10-3,TRBD1,TGTGCCATCAGAGGGGACAGGGGTTCTAATGAGCAGTTCTTC,CAIRGDRGSNEQFF
TRBJ2-7,-,TRBV7-9,-,TGTGCCAGCAGAGGGGATCAATACGAGCAGTACTTC,CASRGDQYEQYF
TRBJ2-7,-,TRBV7-9,-,TGTGCCAGCAGCTTCGGAGGGGTTCGCGAGCAGTACTTC,CASSFGGVREQYF
TRBJ1-6,-,TRBV7-8,-,TGTGCCAGCAGCTTAATGGGGAAAACCTATAATTCACCCCTCCACTTT,CASSLMGKTYNSPLHF
TRBJ1-5,few,TRBV27,TRBD1,TGTGCCAGCAGTGTAGGACAGGGCCATCAGCCCCAGCATTTT,CASSVGQGHQPQHF
TRBJ1-1,-,TRBV27,-,TGTGCCAGCAGTTCCTATACAGGGACTGAAGCTTTCTTT,CASSSYTGTEAFF
TRBJ1-4,-,TRBV6-6,-,TGTGCCAGCAGAGAAATAGCAGGGACCACTAATGAAAAACTGTTTTTT,CASREIAGTTNEKLFF
TRBJ2-2,-,TRBV2,TRBD1,TGTGCCAGCACCCCGACAGGGACCACCGGGGAGCTGTTTTTT,CASTPTGTTGELFF
TRBJ1-5,-,TRBV6-5,-,TGTGCCAGCAGTTACGGGGGTAATCAGCCCCAGCATTTT,CASSYGGNQPQHF
TRBJ2-7,-,TRBV29-1,TRBD1,TGCAGCGTTGCCGGGACAGGGGGCTACGAGCAGTACTTC,CSVAGTGGYEQYF
TRBJ2-7,-,TRBV5-8,-,TGTGCCACGTTCTCGGGGCAAACCAGACGCGAGCAGTACTTC,CATFSGQTRREQYF
TRBJ1-1,-,TRBV5-4,-,TGTGCCAGCAGCTTGGGGACGCCTGAAGCTTTCTTT,CASSLGTPEAFF
TRBJ2-7,-,TRBV6-5,-,TGTGCCAGCAGTTACTCAAGCCCGCCAACCTACGAGCAGTACTTC,CASSYSSPPTYEQYF
TRBJ1-1,few,TRBV10-3,TRBD1,TGTGCCACGTGGACAGGAGGGATGAACACTGAAGCTTTCTTT,CATWTGGMNTEAFF
TRBJ1-5,-,TRBV5-5,-,TGTGCCAGCAGCTTGGGGGGGGCGCAGGGTCATCCGCCCCAGCATTTT,CASSLGGAQGHPPQHF
TRBJ2-7,many,TRBV30,-,TGTGCCTGGAGTGAAGCGGCCTACGAGCAGTACTTC,CAWSEAAYEQYF
TRBJ1-1,few,TRBV18,-,TGTGCCAGCTCACCACAGGAAAGCACTGAAGCTTTCTTT,CASSPQESTEAFF
TRBJ1-1,-,TRBV29-1,-,TGCAGCGTTTTAGGGCAGATAAACACTGAAGCTTTCTTT,CSVLGQINTEAFF
TRBJ1-2,few,TRBV2,-,TGTGCCAGCAGTGAAAACCGGGGCTACACCTTC,CASSENRGYTF